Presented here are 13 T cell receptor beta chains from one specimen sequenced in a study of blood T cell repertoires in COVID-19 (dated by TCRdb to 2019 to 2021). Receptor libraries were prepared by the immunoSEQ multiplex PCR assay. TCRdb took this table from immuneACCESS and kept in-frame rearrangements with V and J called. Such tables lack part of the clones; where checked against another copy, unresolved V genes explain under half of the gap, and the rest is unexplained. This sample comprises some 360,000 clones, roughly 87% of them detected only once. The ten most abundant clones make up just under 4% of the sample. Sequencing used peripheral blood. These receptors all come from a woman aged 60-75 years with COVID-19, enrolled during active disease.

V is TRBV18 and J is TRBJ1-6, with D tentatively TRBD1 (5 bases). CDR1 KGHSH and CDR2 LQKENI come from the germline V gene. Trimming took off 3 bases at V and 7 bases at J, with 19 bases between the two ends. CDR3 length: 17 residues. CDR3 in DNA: TGTGCCAGCTCACCGCCACCGAGTAAAGGGGCCAATTCACCCCTCCACTTT. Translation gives CASSPPPSKGANSPLHF.

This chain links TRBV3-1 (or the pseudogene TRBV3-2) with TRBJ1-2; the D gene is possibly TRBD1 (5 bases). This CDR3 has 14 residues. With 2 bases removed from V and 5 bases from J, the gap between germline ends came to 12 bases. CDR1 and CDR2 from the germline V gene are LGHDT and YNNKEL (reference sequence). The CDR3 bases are TGTGCCAGCAGCCAACGACAGACGCCTTATGGCTACACCTTC. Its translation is CASSQRQTPYGYTF.

The CDR3 bases are TGCGCCAGAGACCCGGACAGCCACTATAGCTCCTACGAGCAGTACTTC. This sequence encodes CARDPDSHYSSYEQYF. The rearrangement links TRBV10-1 to TRBJ2-7; D might be TRBD1 (6 bases). This CDR3 comprises 16 residues. Germline V gene lookup returns CDR1 WNHNN and CDR2 SYGVQD (reference sequence). Trimming pared 9 bases from V and 0 bases from J, leaving 21 bases between.

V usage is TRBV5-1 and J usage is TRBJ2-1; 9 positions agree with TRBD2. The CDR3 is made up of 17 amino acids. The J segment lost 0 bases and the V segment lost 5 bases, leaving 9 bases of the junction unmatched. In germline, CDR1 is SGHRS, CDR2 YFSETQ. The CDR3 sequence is CASRETSGPRSYNEQFF. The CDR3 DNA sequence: TGCGCCAGCAGGGAGACTAGCGGACCTCGCTCCTACAATGAGCAGTTCTTC.

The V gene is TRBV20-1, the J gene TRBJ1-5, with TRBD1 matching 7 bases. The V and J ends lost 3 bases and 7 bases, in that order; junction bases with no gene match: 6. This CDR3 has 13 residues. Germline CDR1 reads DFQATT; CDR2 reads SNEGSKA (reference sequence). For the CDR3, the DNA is TGCAGTGCTAGTAGGGACAGAAACCAGCCCCAGCATTTT. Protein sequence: CSASRDRNQPQHF.

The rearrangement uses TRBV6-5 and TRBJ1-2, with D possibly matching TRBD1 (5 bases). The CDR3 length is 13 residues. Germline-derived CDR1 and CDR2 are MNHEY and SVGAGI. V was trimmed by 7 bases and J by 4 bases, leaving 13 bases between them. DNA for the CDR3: TGTGCCAGCACCAAAACTCAGGGCTATGGCTACACCTTC. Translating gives CASTKTQGYGYTF.

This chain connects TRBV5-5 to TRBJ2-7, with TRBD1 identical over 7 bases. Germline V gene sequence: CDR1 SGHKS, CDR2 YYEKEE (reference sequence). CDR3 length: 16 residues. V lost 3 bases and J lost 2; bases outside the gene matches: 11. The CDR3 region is CASSSSYGTAPYEQYF. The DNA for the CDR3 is TGTGCCAGCAGCTCGTCCTACGGGACAGCCCCCTACGAGCAGTACTTC.

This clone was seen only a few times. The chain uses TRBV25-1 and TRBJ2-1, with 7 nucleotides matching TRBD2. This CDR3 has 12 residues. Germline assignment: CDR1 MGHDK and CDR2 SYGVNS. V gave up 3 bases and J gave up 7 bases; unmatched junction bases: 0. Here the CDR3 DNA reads TGTGCCAGCAGTGAGCGGGGGAATGAGCAGTTCTTC. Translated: CASSERGNEQFF. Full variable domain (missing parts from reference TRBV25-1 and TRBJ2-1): EADIYQTPRYLVIGTGKKITLECSQTMGHDKMYWYQQDPGMELHLIHYSYGVNSTEKGDLSSESTVSRIRTEHFPLTLESARPSHTSQYLCASSERGNEQFFGPGTRLTVL.

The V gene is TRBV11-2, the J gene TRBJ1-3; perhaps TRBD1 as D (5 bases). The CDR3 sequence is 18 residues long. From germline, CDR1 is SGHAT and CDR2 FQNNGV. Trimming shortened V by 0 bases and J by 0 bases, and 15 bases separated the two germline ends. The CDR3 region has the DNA TGTGCCAGCAGCTTAGATTACAGGTCCCCCCGCTCTGGAAACACCATATATTTT. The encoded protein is CASSLDYRSPRSGNTIYF.

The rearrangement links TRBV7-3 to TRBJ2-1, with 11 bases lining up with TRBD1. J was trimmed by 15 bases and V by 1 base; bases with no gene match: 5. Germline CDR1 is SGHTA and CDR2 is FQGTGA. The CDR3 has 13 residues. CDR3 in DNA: TGTGCCAGCAGCTTAAGTGGACAGGGGGCCCCGTTCTTC. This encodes CASSLSGQGAPFF.

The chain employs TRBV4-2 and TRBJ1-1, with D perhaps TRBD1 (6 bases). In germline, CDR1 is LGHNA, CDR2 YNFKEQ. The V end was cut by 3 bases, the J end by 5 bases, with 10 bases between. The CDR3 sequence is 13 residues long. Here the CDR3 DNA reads TGTGCCAGCAGCCAGGGGGCCCAGACTGAAGCTTTCTTT. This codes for CASSQGAQTEAFF.

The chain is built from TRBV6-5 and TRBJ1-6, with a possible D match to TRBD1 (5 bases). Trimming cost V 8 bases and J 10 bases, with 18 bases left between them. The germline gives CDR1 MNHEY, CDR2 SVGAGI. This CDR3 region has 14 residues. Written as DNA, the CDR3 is TGTGCCAGCGGGCAGGGAAGACATGGCTCACCCCTCCACTTT. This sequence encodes CASGQGRHGSPLHF.

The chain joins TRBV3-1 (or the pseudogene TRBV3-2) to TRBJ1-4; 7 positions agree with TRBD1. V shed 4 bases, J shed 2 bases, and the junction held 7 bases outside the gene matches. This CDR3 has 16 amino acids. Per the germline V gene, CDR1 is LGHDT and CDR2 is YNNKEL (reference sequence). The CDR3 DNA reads TGTGCCAGCAGCCCGGAGGGGGCGGCGACTAATGAAAAACTGTTTTTT. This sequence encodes CASSPEGAATNEKLFF.